This is a list of T cell receptor beta chains from one sample in a study of blood T cells in healthy people across ages. TCRdb reanalysed the 5' RACE reads using MiXCR and keeps one entry per CDR3 protein. Found here are over 700,000 distinct CDR3 sequences, about 53% of them singletons; the top ten hold around 40%. Sequenced input: blood. The source is a man older than 75 in good health. The CDR3 runs from the conserved cysteine through the conserved F or W. D genes are given only for firm matches. Clone size is shown for a subset of rows, as once, few, many or a class of expanded clone.

D	length	J	size	V	CDR3	DNA
TRBD1	15	TRBJ2-5	many	TRBV25-1	CASREGRNRGETQYF	TGTGCCAGCAGGGAAGGGAGAAACAGGGGGGAGACCCAGTACTTC
-	13	TRBJ2-6	-	TRBV6-4	CATQTHLVNVLTF	TGTGCCACCCAGACCCATTTAGTCAACGTCCTGACTTTC
TRBD2	16	TRBJ2-7	-	TRBV5-1	CASSLRGLSSYNEQYF	TGCGCCAGCAGCCTCCGGGGACTAAGCTCCTACAATGAGCAGTACTTC
-	15	TRBJ2-7	-	TRBV3-1	CASSQVPGRSYEQYF	TGTGCCAGCAGCCAAGTCCCTGGGCGTTCCTACGAGCAGTACTTC
TRBD1	13	TRBJ2-7	few	TRBV6-2/TRBV6-3	CASSRDRGLEQYF	TGTGCCAGCAGCCGAGACAGGGGGCTCGAGCAGTACTTC
-	14	TRBJ2-4	-	TRBV14	CASSGSSVGNIQYF	TGTGCCAGCAGCGGATCTAGCGTTGGAAACATTCAGTACTTC
TRBD2	14	TRBJ2-1	-	TRBV20-1	CSASASGRLNEQFF	TGCAGTGCTAGCGCTAGCGGGAGGCTCAATGAGCAGTTCTTC
TRBD2	15	TRBJ2-1	few	TRBV5-1	CASKTSGTGYNEQFF	TGCGCCAGCAAGACTAGCGGGACGGGTTACAATGAGCAGTTCTTC
-	12	TRBJ2-7	-	TRBV20-1	CSARDERYEQYF	TGCAGTGCTAGAGATGAACGATACGAGCAGTACTTC
-	12	TRBJ2-1	once	TRBV28	CASSTRVYEQFF	TGTGCCAGCAGTACCAGGGTCTACGAGCAGTTCTTC
TRBD1	16	TRBJ2-1	once	TRBV5-6	CASSPDGQARINEQFF	TGTGCCAGCAGCCCCGATGGACAGGCCCGCATCAATGAGCAGTTCTTC
-	13	TRBJ1-2	-	TRBV12-3/TRBV12-4	CASSLRQHYGYTF	TGTGCCAGCAGTTTAAGACAGCACTATGGCTACACCTTC
TRBD2	16	TRBJ2-7	-	TRBV7-9	CASSLAGGGKAYEQYF	TGTGCCAGCAGCTTAGCTGGCGGGGGGAAGGCCTACGAGCAGTACTTC
-	17	TRBJ2-6	-	TRBV2	CASRRDAGSRGANVLTF	TGTGCCAGCAGACGGGACGCAGGCTCGCGTGGGGCCAACGTCCTGACTTTC
-	15	TRBJ2-5	few	TRBV6-2/TRBV6-3	CASSPRGRAEETQYF	TGTGCCAGCAGTCCCCGGGGGCGGGCAGAAGAGACCCAGTACTTC
TRBD1	12	TRBJ2-2	-	TRBV28	CASSLQDRGLFF	TGTGCCAGCAGTCTCCAGGACAGGGGGCTGTTTTTT
-	14	TRBJ1-5	-	TRBV27	CASSLQGNNQPQHF	TGTGCCAGCAGTTTACAAGGGAACAATCAGCCCCAGCATTTT
-	14	TRBJ1-2	few	TRBV5-5	CASSLGDTQLGYTF	TGTGCCAGCAGCTTGGGAGACACACAACTGGGCTACACCTTC
TRBD2	15	TRBJ2-7	-	TRBV5-1	CASSLAASGPYEQYF	TGCGCCAGCAGCTTGGCGGCTAGCGGGCCCTACGAGCAGTACTTC
-	15	TRBJ1-1	-	TRBV18	CASSGLTGGTGEAFF	TGTGCCAGCTCAGGCCTTACCGGGGGGACGGGTGAAGCTTTCTTT
-	11	TRBJ2-1	few	TRBV27	CASNGGNEQFF	TGTGCCAGCAATGGGGGTAATGAGCAGTTCTTC
TRBD1	12	TRBJ2-5	-	TRBV5-6	CATGQGQETQYF	TGTGCCACCGGACAGGGGCAAGAGACCCAGTACTTC
TRBD2	19	TRBJ2-1	-	TRBV7-9	CASSPSGLAGGGIYNEQFF	TGTGCCAGCAGCCCGTCGGGACTAGCGGGAGGAGGGATCTACAATGAGCAGTTCTTC
TRBD2	16	TRBJ2-3	-	TRBV7-2	CASSPRRAGVVDTQYF	TGTGCCAGCAGCCCGAGGCGGGCGGGAGTCGTGGATACGCAGTATTTT
-	11	TRBJ2-5	-	TRBV6-5	CASRLLETQYF	TGTGCCAGCAGGCTTTTGGAGACCCAGTACTTC
-	14	TRBJ2-7	few	TRBV7-2	CASSRNLGSYEQYF	TGTGCCAGCAGCCGGAATCTGGGCTCCTACGAGCAGTACTTC
-	12	TRBJ2-2	once	TRBV28	CASSPVDRELFF	TGTGCCAGCAGTCCTGTGGACAGGGAGCTGTTTTTT
TRBD2	13	TRBJ2-7	-	TRBV6-5	CASSPGLAGVTYF	TGTGCCAGCAGCCCGGGACTAGCGGGAGTAACGTACTTC
-	12	TRBJ2-7	-	TRBV4-2	CASSQPNRRQYF	TGTGCCAGCAGCCAGCCAAACCGTAGGCAGTACTTC
-	12	TRBJ1-1	-	TRBV28	CAGRRGATEVFF	TGTGCCGGTCGGAGGGGGGCGACTGAAGTTTTCTTT
-	12	TRBJ2-7	few	TRBV29-1	CSAQGVPYEQYF	TGCAGCGCCCAGGGAGTACCCTACGAGCAGTACTTC
-	15	TRBJ2-1	few	TRBV24-1	CATSDFTGHRNEQFF	TGTGCCACCAGTGATTTCACGGGGCATCGGAATGAGCAGTTCTTC
-	15	TRBJ2-4	few	TRBV15	CATSRDAVQGNIQYF	TGTGCCACCAGCAGAGATGCTGTACAAGGAAACATTCAGTACTTC
-	15	TRBJ2-7	few	TRBV20-1	CSANGFGGTTYEQYF	TGCAGTGCCAACGGCTTCGGCGGGACCACCTACGAGCAGTACTTC
-	13	TRBJ1-1	-	TRBV15	CATSRARVGEAFF	TGTGCCACCAGCAGAGCTAGGGTTGGTGAAGCTTTCTTT
-	17	TRBJ1-2	few	TRBV12-3/TRBV12-4	CASSPAGHRTEGYGYTF	TGTGCCAGCAGTCCCGCGGGACACAGGACTGAAGGCTATGGCTACACCTTC
-	18	TRBJ2-7	-	TRBV21-1	CASSKLVCDRVGTYEQYF	TGTGCCAGCAGCAAATTAGTGTGCGACAGGGTGGGAACCTACGAGCAGTACTTC
TRBD1	16	TRBJ2-3	-	TRBV29-1	CSVEERTGFLHRYAYF	TGCAGCGTTGAAGAACGGACAGGGTTCCTGCACAGATACGCGTATTTT
-	13	TRBJ2-7	-	TRBV6-1	CASGARGVYEQYF	TGTGCCAGCGGTGCAAGGGGAGTCTACGAGCAGTACTTC
-	13	TRBJ2-1	-	TRBV7-2	CASSKGSYNEQFF	TGTGCCAGCAGCAAAGGCTCCTACAATGAGCAGTTCTTC
TRBD2	15	TRBJ2-5	-	TRBV20-1	CSARWVRLAIETQYF	TGCAGTGCTAGATGGGTGAGACTAGCGATAGAGACCCAGTACTTC
TRBD2	14	TRBJ2-3	few	TRBV20-1	CSAPGLADTDTQYF	TGCAGTGCCCCGGGACTAGCGGACACAGATACGCAGTATTTT
-	15	TRBJ2-3	-	TRBV7-9	CASTGSGIRADTQYF	TGTGCCAGCACCGGATCGGGCATTCGAGCAGATACGCAGTATTTT
-	14	TRBJ1-5	few	TRBV5-1	CASSSGGGNQPQHF	TGCGCCAGCAGTTCGGGAGGCGGCAATCAGCCCCAGCATTTT